This TCR beta chain derives from a study of blood T cells in healthy people across ages. Overall study findings and caveats: From one million sequenced T cells, diversity estimates were lower bounds.

As concerns this clonotype: Its antigen remains unknown.

Then a second PCR, running about 6 to 12 cycles, was carried out with a sample-barcoded 5' primer and a J-beta primer mix. TCRdb processed the 5' RACE reads anew with MiXCR; each CDR3 protein has one entry. The sample holds around 1,000,000 distinct CDR3 sequences, approximately 25% seen once. These sequences were also reported in another study, on T cells of mothers and their children. As that study records: The donor cohort consisted of three healthy Caucasian mothers and their six children.

The material sequenced was blood. The clonotype originates from a girl aged 2 to 9 in good health.

Written as DNA, the CDR3 is TGCGCCAGCAGCTCTTTTCCGGGACAGGGGGCCAACACCGGGGAGCTGTTTTTT. Translating gives CASSSFPGQGANTGELFF. The chain couples TRBV5-1 to TRBJ2-2, with 12 bases identical to TRBD1. The germline V gene has CDR1 SGHRS and CDR2 YFSETQ. The CDR3 sequence is 18 residues long. Unmatched junction bases numbered 8, after V lost 3 bases and J lost 2 bases.